This T cell receptor beta chain was identified during a study of cytomegalovirus exposure and HLA in healthy donors. PCR used 60 Vbeta primers and 13 Jbeta primers. Generated by immunoSEQ multiplex PCR, the TCRdb table keeps only in-frame clones and is missing some. The sample holds some 40,000 clones, around 70% seen once. The source is a man in his thirties or forties in good health and CMV-seronegative. The sample was PBMCs.

The CDR3 here is CASNLSGRANNEQFF. CDR3 nucleotide sequence: TGTGCCAGCAACCTTAGCGGGAGGGCCAACAATGAGCAGTTCTTC. The chain has TRBV28 and TRBJ2-1, with 11 bases aligning to TRBD2. CDR1 and CDR2 from the germline V gene are MDHEN and SYDVKM. The CDR3 loop spans 15 amino acids. The V and J ends lost 7 bases and 5 bases, in that order; junction bases with no gene match: 7.